Shown below are 32 T cell receptor beta chains from a single sample sequenced in a study of T-cell memory formation after mild COVID-19. MiXCR, applied by TCRdb to the 5' RACE reads, yields one record per CDR3 protein. There are approximately 190,000 distinct CDR3 sequences in the sample; around 17% occur only once, and 2.4% lies in the top ten. Specimen: PBMCs or a T cell subset sorted from them (not recorded which). The receptors derive from an adult woman who had mild COVID-19 (a few samples of this study predate the infection). Cell type and time point are not known.

J is TRBJ1-2 and V is TRBV12-3 or TRBV12-4; unclear D gene. The CDR3 is 14 amino acids. V lost 6 bases to trimming and J lost 0 bases, with 11 bases between them. CDR3 residues: CASRWTDTNYGYTF. The CDR3, as DNA: TGTGCCAGCAGATGGACCGACACTAACTATGGCTACACCTTC.

The chain couples TRBV2 to TRBJ1-2; D gene ambiguous. The CDR3 spans 12 residues. The V gene's germline CDR1 is SNHLY and CDR2 FYNNEI. Trimming removed 10 bases from V and 6 bases from J, with 15 bases in between. CDR3 protein: CATREGNHGYTF. CDR3 in DNA: TGTGCCACCAGAGAGGGAAACCATGGCTACACCTTC.

This sequence joins TRBV7-6 and TRBJ2-7, with TRBD1 matching 9 bases. The CDR3 consists of 16 residues. Germline-derived CDR1 and CDR2 are SGHVS and FNYEAQ. V dropped 0 bases and J dropped 4; count of bases not matched to a gene: 7. The chain's CDR3 is CASSLAGTGFLYEQYF. In DNA, the CDR3 is TGTGCCAGCAGCTTAGCGGGGACAGGGTTCTTGTACGAGCAGTACTTC.

This clonotype appeared a few times. The chain couples TRBV12-3 or TRBV12-4 to TRBJ2-1; perhaps TRBD2 as D (5 bases). This CDR3 is built from 11 residues. V lost 4 bases and J lost 11, with 9 bases in between. Written as DNA, the CDR3 is TGTGCCAGCAGTTCCCCTAGCAAGCAGTTCTTC. Its protein is CASSSPSKQFF.

In this sample, this clonotype turned up a few times. V and J are TRBV4-2 and TRBJ2-7, with a possible D match to TRBD1 (6 bases). V lost 4 bases, J lost 2 bases, and 15 bases lay in between. CDR1 is LGHNA, CDR2 YNFKEQ, per germline. The CDR3 totals 15 residues. CDR3 protein: CASSREPGQAYEQYF. The CDR3 nucleotides read TGTGCCAGCAGCCGGGAGCCGGGACAAGCCTACGAGCAGTACTTC.

This clonotype was seen a handful of times. The chain couples TRBV4-3 to TRBJ2-2, with 14 bases matching TRBD2. Germline values: CDR1 LGHNA, CDR2 YSLEER. The CDR3 contains 17 residues. The V segment lost 4 bases and the J segment 5 bases; nucleotides outside the gene matches: 6. The CDR3: CASSLLRTSGRTGELFF. CDR3 bases: TGCGCCAGCAGCCTCCTAAGGACTAGCGGGAGGACCGGGGAGCTGTTTTTT.

The count of this clonotype is one. The V and J genes are TRBV4-1 and TRBJ1-2; D is possibly TRBD1 (6 bases). CDR1 and CDR2 from the germline V gene are MGHRA and YSYEKL. The length of the CDR3 is 14 residues. V lost 7 bases and J 7 bases, leaving 19 bases between the germline ends. The CDR3 DNA is TGCGCCAGCACCCAGACGTGGGGGCCTGGTGGCTACACCTTC. It encodes CASTQTWGPGGYTF.

This clonotype was detected only a few times. This chain connects TRBV5-1 to TRBJ2-5, with TRBD1 identical over 9 bases. Looked up from germline, CDR1 is SGHRS and CDR2 is YFSETQ. V trimming: 9 bases; J trimming: 5 bases; junction bases outside the gene matches: 11. The CDR3 extends over 14 amino acids. CDR3 amino acids: CATRQGQGRETQYF. CDR3 DNA sequence: TGCGCCACCCGCCAGGGACAGGGTAGGGAGACCCAGTACTTC.

J is TRBJ2-7 and V is TRBV7-2, with D tentatively TRBD2 (5 bases). The germline V gene has CDR1 SGHTA and CDR2 FQGNSA. Trimming pared 8 bases from V and 0 bases from J, leaving 17 bases between. The CDR3 has 15 residues. For the CDR3, the DNA is TGTGCCAGCTCCCTGGGAGCTGTTAGCTCCTACGAGCAGTACTTC. Protein sequence: CASSLGAVSSYEQYF.

The chain uses TRBV24-1 and TRBJ1-2; D call uncertain. Germline lookup yields CDR1 KGHDR and CDR2 SFDVKD. The ends were cut back, 5 bases at V and 4 bases at J, with 10 bases in the middle. The CDR3 is 13 amino acids. The CDR3, as DNA: TGTGCCACCAGTGGACGGCAGGCCTATGGCTACACCTTC. The encoded protein is CATSGRQAYGYTF.

The rearrangement uses TRBV2 and TRBJ1-5; TRBD1 matches at 9 bases. The CDR3 totals 17 residues. Germline loops: CDR1 SNHLY, CDR2 FYNNEI. V dropped 1 base and J dropped 5; count of bases not matched to a gene: 9. Written as DNA, the CDR3 is TGTGCCAGCAGTGAAGGACGGACAGGGGCGGGATATCAGCCCCAGCATTTT. Its protein is CASSEGRTGAGYQPQHF.

The chain joins TRBV30 to TRBJ2-1, with TRBD2 matching over 8 bases. There are 14 residues in the CDR3. Trimming cost V 0 bases and J 10 bases; bases outside gene matches: 8. Germline assignment: CDR1 GTSNPN and CDR2 SVGIG (reference sequence). This CDR3 reads CAWSVGGGGGEQFF. DNA of the CDR3: TGTGCCTGGAGTGTCGGGGGGGGAGGAGGGGAGCAGTTCTTC.

The chain combines TRBV11-3 with TRBJ2-3; TRBD2 matches at 10 bases. Looked up from germline, CDR1 is SGHNT and CDR2 is YENEEA. Losses at the gene ends were 6 bases for V and 4 bases for J; bases not matched to a gene: 7. This CDR3 is 15 amino acids long. CDR3 coding DNA: TGTGCCAGCAGTCCAAGCGGGAGGGCCGCAGATACGCAGTATTTT. This encodes CASSPSGRAADTQYF.

This clonotype was observed a single time. The rearrangement uses TRBV6-5 and TRBJ1-6; TRBD1 agrees at 7 bases. Germline V CDR1 and CDR2: MNHEY, SVGAGI. V gave up 9 bases and J gave up 6 bases; unmatched junction bases: 8. The CDR3 totals 14 residues. The CDR3 coding sequence is TGTGCCAGTAACAACAGGGGATCTAATTCACCCCTCCACTTT. Amino acids: CASNNRGSNSPLHF.

The chain links TRBV20-1 to TRBJ1-6, with 7 bases identical to TRBD1. The CDR3 covers 13 residues. The V gene's germline CDR1 is DFQATT and CDR2 SNEGSKA (reference sequence). V lost 5 bases and J lost 9; bases outside the gene matches: 7. The CDR3 coding sequence is TGCAGTGCTGGTACAGGGGACGGTTCACCCCTCCACTTT. Translation gives CSAGTGDGSPLHF.

The CDR3 nucleotides are TGCGCCAGCAGCTTGGGGGGACAGGCCTTGAACACTGAAGCTTTCTTT. It specifies CASSLGGQALNTEAFF. The chain carries TRBV5-1 and TRBJ1-1, with 8 bases matching TRBD1. CDR3 length: 16 residues. With V trimmed by 0 bases and J by 0 bases, 4 bases remained unmatched. Germline CDR1 is SGHRS and CDR2 is YFSETQ.

This clonotype has a handful of counts. The CDR3 DNA is TGTGCCACCAGCCCGGGACAGGGTACCCATACGCAGTATTTT. This sequence encodes CATSPGQGTHTQYF. The V gene is TRBV24-1, the J gene TRBJ2-3, with 9 bases identical to TRBD1. Germline loops: CDR1 KGHDR, CDR2 SFDVKD. Trimming removed 7 bases from V and 7 bases from J; junction bases left unmatched: 8. There are 14 residues in the CDR3.

This clonotype has a handful of counts. The chain joins TRBV12-3 or TRBV12-4 to TRBJ2-5; 7 positions agree with TRBD2. V lost 2 bases to trimming and J lost 1 base; unmatched junction nucleotides: 1. The CDR3 spans 14 residues. The CDR3 nucleotides read TGTGCCAGCAGTTTACTAGCGGTCCAAGAGACCCAGTACTTC. Encoded protein: CASSLLAVQETQYF.

Concerning this clonotype itself: A read error may be the cause here, since a much bigger clone is one base away. This rearrangement joins TRBV3-1 to TRBJ1-1; 8 positions agree with TRBD1. This CDR3 comprises 15 residues. Germline lookup yields CDR1 LGHDT and CDR2 YNNKEL (reference sequence). In DNA, the CDR3 is TGTGCCAGCAGCCTAGGACAGGGAATGAACACTGAATCTTTCTTT. Translating gives CASSLGQGMNTESFF. Full variable domain (outside the CDR3, taken from reference TRBV3-1 and TRBJ1-1): DTAVSQTPKYLVTQMGNDKSIKCEQNLGHDTMYWYKQDSKKFLKIMFSYNNKELIINETVPNRFSPKSPDKAHLNLHINSLELGDSAVYFCASSLGQGMNTESFFGQGTRLTVV.

This clonotype was observed once. This chain links TRBV7-2 with TRBJ1-5; the D is unclear. V was trimmed by 1 base and J by 3 bases, leaving 10 bases between them. Germline V gene data show CDR1 as SGHTA and CDR2 as FQGNSA. CDR3 length: 15 amino acids. The DNA of the CDR3 is TGTGCCAGCAGCTTAGTTGGTAAACCCAATCAGCCCCAGCATTTT. It translates to CASSLVGKPNQPQHF.

This clonotype was seen a few times. The chain recombines TRBV5-1 with TRBJ1-5, with D perhaps matching TRBD1 (5 bases). Trimming cost V 0 bases and J 6 bases, with 13 bases left between them. The CDR3 has 15 amino acids. Germline V gene lookup returns CDR1 SGHRS and CDR2 YFSETQ. CDR3 sequence reads: CASSLDGAGSQPQHF. The CDR3 coding sequence is TGCGCCAGCAGCTTGGATGGGGCAGGGAGTCAGCCCCAGCATTTT.

This clonotype was recorded at least ten times. At one of its ends the junction is not consistent with the germline gene, which may arise from a read error. This rearrangement joins TRBV3-1 to TRBJ2-1; weak D call: TRBD2 (6 bases). The CDR3 is 12 residues long. CDR1 is LGHDT and CDR2 is YNNKEL in the germline V gene (reference sequence). CDR3 nucleotide sequence: TGTGCCAGCAGACTAGGAGGGAAAAAGCTTGACTTC. This translates into CASRLGGKKLDF.

Here the CDR3 reads CASKGSYTKNIQYF. CDR3 sequence (DNA): TGTGCCAGCAAGGGCAGCTACACCAAAAACATTCAGTACTTC. The rearrangement links TRBV2 to TRBJ2-4; no firm D call. The CDR3 is made up of 14 amino acids. Germline V gives CDR1 SNHLY, CDR2 FYNNEI. The V and J ends lost 7 bases and 2 bases respectively, with 12 bases between them.

This clonotype came up a few times. The genes are TRBV5-1 and TRBJ2-5, with 9 bases that match TRBD1. Germline V CDR1 and CDR2: SGHRS, YFSETQ. The J segment lost 7 bases and the V segment lost 4 bases, leaving 5 bases of the junction unmatched. The CDR3 spans 13 residues. The CDR3 reads CASSRTGGATQYF. The CDR3 region has the DNA TGCGCCAGCAGCCGCACAGGGGGCGCGACCCAGTACTTC.

This sequence joins TRBV19 and TRBJ1-1, with TRBD1 matching 10 bases. The CDR3 sequence is 16 residues long. Per the germline V gene, CDR1 is LNHDA and CDR2 is SQIVND (reference sequence). Unmatched junction bases numbered 6, after V lost 4 bases and J lost 1 base. CDR3 in DNA: TGTGCCAGTAGTACTAGACAGGGGGCTAGGAACACTGAAGCTTTCTTT. Translating it yields CASSTRQGARNTEAFF.

The rearrangement joins TRBV20-1 to TRBJ2-1, with D unclear. V was trimmed by 0 bases and J by 6 bases, leaving 15 bases between them. Germline V lookup: CDR1 DFQATT, CDR2 SNEGSKA (reference sequence). This CDR3 comprises 15 residues. This CDR3 reads CSARDPQHRPNEQFF. CDR3 nucleotide sequence: TGCAGTGCTAGAGACCCCCAGCACCGGCCCAATGAGCAGTTCTTC.

V is TRBV5-1 and J is TRBJ1-3, with a weak D call TRBD1 (5 bases). Trimming shortened V by 3 bases and J by 1 base, and 11 bases separated the two germline ends. The CDR3 length is 15 residues. Germline CDR1 reads SGHRS; CDR2 reads YFSETQ. CDR3: CASSSHPGSGNTIYF. In DNA, the CDR3 is TGCGCCAGCAGCTCACACCCAGGGTCTGGAAACACCATATATTTT. The whole variable domain, remainder taken from reference TRBV5-1 and TRBJ1-3, is KAGVTQTPRYLIKTRGQQVTLSCSPISGHRSVSWYQQTPGQGLQFLFEYFSETQRNKGNFPGRFSGRQFSNSRSEMNVSTLELGDSALYLCASSSHPGSGNTIYFGEGSWLTVV.

The J gene is TRBJ2-3, the V gene TRBV5-1, with TRBD1 identical over 9 bases. This CDR3 region has 15 residues. Germline V gene sequence: CDR1 SGHRS, CDR2 YFSETQ. J gave up 4 bases and V 4 bases, and 7 bases lay outside the gene matches. The DNA for the CDR3 is TGCGCCAGCAGCGCGACAGGGGGGGAAGCAGATACGCAGTATTTT. This gives the protein CASSATGGEADTQYF.

The J gene is TRBJ2-7, the V gene TRBV5-1, with TRBD2 identical over 9 bases. Per the germline V gene, CDR1 is SGHRS and CDR2 is YFSETQ. Trimming took 1 base from V and 2 from J; bases not matched to a gene: 4. The length of the CDR3 is 15 residues. The chain's CDR3 is CASSLTSGFPYEQYF. The CDR3 DNA reads TGCGCCAGCAGCTTGACTAGCGGGTTTCCCTACGAGCAGTACTTC.

In its sample, this clonotype was seen a few times. The rearrangement uses TRBV24-1 and TRBJ2-7; 9 nucleotides match TRBD1. Germline V CDR1 and CDR2: KGHDR, SFDVKD. There are 15 residues in the CDR3. Trimming took 10 bases from V and 1 from J; bases not matched to a gene: 10. Here the CDR3 reads CATPPKQGASYEQYF. CDR3 coding DNA: TGTGCCACTCCCCCAAAACAGGGGGCATCCTACGAGCAGTACTTC.

The J gene is TRBJ2-2, the V gene TRBV2; D gene unclear. This CDR3 has 12 amino acids. V was shortened by 7 bases and J by 6 bases, with 9 bases between the two germline ends. Germline loops: CDR1 SNHLY, CDR2 FYNNEI. The CDR3 DNA is TGTGCCAGCACCCGGATCCCCGGGGAGCTGTTTTTT. Translating it yields CASTRIPGELFF. The full variable domain, in which reference TRBV2 and TRBJ2-2 provide the parts outside the CDR3, is EPEVTQTPSHQVTQMGQEVILRCVPISNHLYFYWYRQILGQKVEFLVSFYNNEISEKSEIFDDQFSVERPDGSNFTLKIRSTKLEDSAMYFCASTRIPGELFFGEGSRLTVL.

The sample holds many counts of this clonotype. The genes are TRBV20-1 and TRBJ2-1; 11 bases match TRBD2. Looked up from germline, CDR1 is DFQATT and CDR2 is SNEGSKA (reference sequence). The V and J ends lost 6 bases and 5 bases, in that order; junction bases with no gene match: 9. The CDR3 length is 15 residues. CDR3 in amino acids: CSAPSGTSGDNEQFF. As DNA, the CDR3 is TGCAGTGCCCCCTCCGGGACTAGCGGCGACAATGAGCAGTTCTTC.